This passage covers 26 T cell receptor beta chains from one sample sequenced in a study of blood T cell repertoires in COVID-19 (dated by TCRdb to 2018 to 2021). The receptor library was made with the immunoSEQ multiplex PCR assay. TCRdb retrieved this table from immuneACCESS and kept in-frame rearrangements only. Not all clones are present; in checked studies, unresolved V genes account for under half, and no reason is known for the remainder. Across this sample there are about 61,000 clones, with around 91% seen only once. The ten most abundant clones make up about 8.1% of the sample. Sequencing input: peripheral blood. These receptors came from a human donor in a cohort sampled during active COVID-19.

This clone was counted a few times. CDR3 nucleotide sequence: TGTGCCAGCAGCTTTTCCCACTTCAGGAACGAGCAGTACTTC. Translating it yields CASSFSHFRNEQYF. The rearrangement uses TRBV7-2 and TRBJ2-7; D is ambiguous. This CDR3 is 14 amino acids long. Germline CDR1 reads SGHTA; CDR2 reads FQGNSA. Trimming shortened V by 3 bases and J by 5 bases, and 14 bases separated the two germline ends.

The rearrangement uses TRBV5-1 and TRBJ2-7, with D perhaps matching TRBD1 (5 bases). V was trimmed by 0 bases and J by 2 bases, leaving 15 bases between them. The V gene's germline CDR1 is SGHRS and CDR2 YFSETQ. This CDR3 is 16 amino acids long. DNA for the CDR3: TGCGCCAGCAGCTTGGTTGCTGGGCTGACAGCCTACGAGCAGTACTTC. This codes for CASSLVAGLTAYEQYF.

The chain has TRBV13 and TRBJ2-1; 7 bases agree with TRBD1. The CDR3 covers 14 residues. The V segment lost 2 bases and the J segment 4 bases; nucleotides outside the gene matches: 2. Looked up from germline, CDR1 is PRHDT and CDR2 is FYEKMQ (reference sequence). The CDR3 sequence: CASSLLGQYNEQFF. The DNA for the CDR3 is TGTGCCAGCAGCTTATTGGGACAGTACAATGAGCAGTTCTTC.

This clone appeared a few times. The chain has TRBV9 and TRBJ2-7, with TRBD1 identical over 9 bases. This CDR3 has 15 residues. Germline loops: CDR1 SGDLS, CDR2 YYNGEE. The V and J ends lost 4 bases and 6 bases, in that order; junction bases with no gene match: 11. CDR3 loop: CASSSAGTGPFEQYF. The CDR3 DNA reads as TGTGCCAGCAGCTCCGCCGGGACAGGGCCTTTCGAGCAGTACTTC.

This chain uses TRBV7-2 with TRBJ2-7; 7 bases are a match to TRBD1. The ends lost 1 base at V and 9 bases at J; junction bases unmatched: 15. The CDR3 extends over 16 amino acids. Per the germline V gene, CDR1 is SGHTA and CDR2 is FQGNSA. The CDR3 coding sequence is TGTGCCAGCAGCTTAGTGGCTGGACAGGTTTCCTTGGCGCAGTACTTC. It encodes CASSLVAGQVSLAQYF. Drawing the rest from reference TRBV7-2 and TRBJ2-7, the complete variable domain is GAGVSQSPSNKVTEKGKDVELRCDPISGHTALYWYRQSLGQGLEFLIYFQGNSAPDKSGLPSDRFSAERTGGSVSTLTIQRTQQEDSAVYLCASSLVAGQVSLAQYFGPGTRLTVT.

This clone has only one observation. The chain has TRBV29-1 and TRBJ2-7; 9 bases line up with TRBD2. Germline V gene data show CDR1 as SQVTM and CDR2 as ANQGSEA. The CDR3 loop spans 15 amino acids. The V and J ends lost 0 bases and 7 bases, in that order; junction bases with no gene match: 10. CDR3: CSVEEGREGPGEQYF. The CDR3 DNA is TGCAGCGTTGAAGAAGGGCGGGAGGGCCCGGGAGAGCAGTACTTC.

The chain combines TRBV7-2 with TRBJ2-3, with 10 nucleotides matching TRBD1. This CDR3 region has 16 residues. V shed 5 bases and J 0 bases; nucleotides not matched to a gene: 5. CDR1 and CDR2 from the germline V gene are SGHTA and FQGNSA. The CDR3 DNA is TGTGCCAGCAGCCCGTGGGACAGGGGAAGCACAGATACGCAGTATTTT. This translates into CASSPWDRGSTDTQYF.

V usage is TRBV30 and J usage is TRBJ2-7, with 7 positions matching TRBD1. The CDR3 contains 13 residues. Losses at the gene ends were 1 base for V and 7 bases for J; bases not matched to a gene: 7. Germline V gene lookup returns CDR1 GTSNPN and CDR2 SVGIG (reference sequence). This CDR3 reads CAWSGKGAGEQYF. Here the CDR3 DNA reads TGTGCCTGGAGTGGCAAGGGGGCGGGTGAGCAGTACTTC.

Worth noting for this clone: Mismatch with germline at one junction end may stem from a read error. V and J are TRBV7-7 and TRBJ2-7; TRBD2 matches at 11 bases. Germline loops: CDR1 SSHAT, CDR2 FNYEAQ (reference sequence). The CDR3 extends over 17 amino acids. CDR3 loop: CASSCPLAGGPRWEQYF. DNA for the CDR3: TGTGCTAGCAGCTGCCCATTAGCGGGGGGGCCCAGATGGGAGCAGTACTTC.

This chain links TRBV5-1 with TRBJ1-4; 10 bases are a match to TRBD1. This CDR3 comprises 16 residues. V lost 4 bases and J lost 6; bases outside the gene matches: 9. Germline-derived CDR1 and CDR2 are SGHRS and YFSETQ. The CDR3 region is CASSRQGGTGDEKLFF. In DNA, the CDR3 is TGCGCCAGCAGCAGACAGGGAGGGACAGGGGATGAAAAACTGTTTTTT.

This clone was observed a single time. This chain connects TRBV5-1 to TRBJ2-7; 11 bases are a match to TRBD1. Per germline, CDR1 SGHRS and CDR2 YFSETQ. CDR3 size: 15 residues. V lost 2 bases, J lost 6 bases, and 7 bases stayed unmatched. CDR3 amino acids: CASSFRTGGSFEQYF. The CDR3 DNA is TGCGCCAGCAGCTTCAGGACAGGGGGCTCGTTCGAGCAGTACTTC.

DNA of the CDR3: TGCGCCAGCAGTCTCCCCGGGACTAGCGGGGCAAACAATGAGCAGTTCTTC. Translating it yields CASSLPGTSGANNEQFF. This chain joins TRBV5-1 and TRBJ2-1; 13 bases agree with TRBD2. This CDR3 has 17 residues. Germline values: CDR1 SGHRS, CDR2 YFSETQ. With V trimmed by 5 bases and J by 5 bases, 10 bases remained unmatched.

The genes are TRBV9 and TRBJ2-4, with 7 bases matching TRBD2. V lost 0 bases to trimming and J lost 8 bases; unmatched junction nucleotides: 8. CDR3 length: 15 residues. Germline V gives CDR1 SGDLS, CDR2 YYNGEE. CDR3 DNA sequence: TGTGCCAGCAGCGTAGCGGAGCGGGGTAGTTACATTCAGTACTTC. Translation gives CASSVAERGSYIQYF.

In its sample, this clone was seen once. The chain has TRBV19 and TRBJ1-2, with D tentatively TRBD1 (6 bases). The V gene's germline CDR1 is LNHDA and CDR2 SQIVND (reference sequence). The V end was cut by 0 bases, the J end by 4 bases, with 9 bases between. The CDR3 is 14 amino acids. CDR3 region: CASSIDGQLYGYTF. The CDR3, as DNA: TGTGCCAGTAGTATAGACGGACAGCTCTATGGCTACACCTTC.

This clone was picked up one time. The chain carries TRBV6-6 and TRBJ2-3, with 7 bases matching TRBD2. Germline loops: CDR1 MNHNY, CDR2 SVGAGI (reference sequence). This CDR3 spans 13 amino acids. CDR3 DNA sequence: TGTGCTGGGGGGGAGGGCTACACAGATACGCAGTATTTT. It encodes CAGGEGYTDTQYF.

For this clone: Its ends do not fully match the called genes, so a read error is possible. In the same sample, other DNA sequences code for this CDR3. This rearrangement joins TRBV4-3 to TRBJ1-3, with D perhaps matching TRBD1 (5 bases). CDR3 length equals 17 residues. The V gene's germline CDR1 is LGHNA and CDR2 YSLEER. The DNA for the CDR3 is TGCGCCAGTAGCCAGTCCCGGACATTACACTCTGGAAACACCATATATTTT. Translating gives CASSQSRTLHSGNTIYF.

The chain is built from TRBV13 and TRBJ2-1, with TRBD2 matching over 10 bases. CDR1 is PRHDT and CDR2 is FYEKMQ in the germline V gene (reference sequence). CDR3 length: 14 amino acids. V lost 3 bases, J lost 4 bases, and 0 bases stayed unmatched. CDR3 sequence: CASSFSGGYNEQFF. The DNA for the CDR3 is TGTGCCAGCAGCTTTAGCGGGGGGTACAATGAGCAGTTCTTC.

V and J are TRBV11-2 and TRBJ2-7; TRBD2 matches 9 bases. This CDR3 comprises 15 residues. Germline values: CDR1 SGHAT, CDR2 FQNNGV. V was pared by 5 bases and J by 5 bases, with 10 bases of the junction left unmatched. In DNA form, the CDR3 reads TGTGCCAGCAGCCCTAGATTAGCGGGAGTCGACGAGCAGTACTTC. Protein product: CASSPRLAGVDEQYF.

The V call is TRBV6-5, the J call TRBJ1-1; tentatively, D is TRBD1 (6 bases). The V gene's germline CDR1 is MNHEY and CDR2 SVGAGI. The length of the CDR3 is 12 residues. The CDR3 DNA sequence: TGTGAGATTCGGGGGGCAAACACTGAAGCTTTCTTT. This gives the protein CEIRGANTEAFF.

The V and J genes are TRBV10-3 and TRBJ2-1; the match to TRBD2 covers 9 bases. This CDR3 has 18 amino acids. V was pared by 0 bases and J by 5 bases, with 11 bases of the junction left unmatched. The germline V gene encodes CDR1 ENHRY and CDR2 SYGVKD. As DNA, the CDR3 is TGTGCCATCAGTGAGTCGAGATCTCGCCTAGCGGGGAACAATGAGCAGTTCTTC. Translated: CAISESRSRLAGNNEQFF.

J is TRBJ2-3 and V is TRBV28; tentative D call: TRBD2 (6 bases). V was trimmed by 1 base and J by 3 bases, leaving 8 bases between them. The CDR3 length is 14 residues. The V gene's germline CDR1 is MDHEN and CDR2 SYDVKM. The CDR3 loop is CASSLFRGTDTQYF. CDR3 DNA: TGTGCCAGCAGTTTATTCCGGGGGACAGATACGCAGTATTTT.

The chain carries TRBV2 and TRBJ1-2; unclear D gene. V dropped 8 bases and J dropped 7 bases, with 14 bases sitting between them. CDR3 length: 12 amino acids. Germline CDR1 reads SNHLY; CDR2 reads FYNNEI. As DNA, the CDR3 is TGTGCCAGCCGCTCAGAATCCTCTGGCTACACCTTC. Protein product: CASRSESSGYTF. Filled out from reference TRBV2 and TRBJ1-2, the complete variable domain reads EPEVTQTPSHQVTQMGQEVILRCVPISNHLYFYWYRQILGQKVEFLVSFYNNEISEKSEIFDDQFSVERPDGSNFTLKIRSTKLEDSAMYFCASRSESSGYTFGSGTRLTVV.

V gene TRBV21-1 combines with J gene TRBJ1-1; TRBD1 is the table's D call and was not checked against the DNA. TRBV21-1 is a documented pseudogene. The CDR3 is 15 amino acids. The CDR3 region has the DNA TGTGCCAGCAGCAAATGGGAGACAGGGTGCACTGAAGCTTTCTTT. Amino acid sequence: CASSKWETGCTEAFF.

The table lists this clone with a few counts. The chain combines TRBV28 with TRBJ1-5, with 7 bases lining up with TRBD1. This CDR3 has 17 amino acids. The ends lost 2 bases at V and 3 bases at J; junction bases unmatched: 10. CDR1 MDHEN and CDR2 SYDVKM come from the germline V gene. CDR3 in DNA: TGTGCCAGCAGTTTAGTTAGGGGGCGACCTTACAATCAGCCCCAGCATTTT. Translation gives CASSLVRGRPYNQPQHF.

V gene TRBV14 combines with J gene TRBJ2-5; 8 bases agree with TRBD1. Per germline, CDR1 SGHDN and CDR2 FVKESK. The V and J ends lost 3 bases and 3 bases, in that order; junction bases with no gene match: 6. CDR3 length: 15 amino acids. The CDR3 DNA reads TGTGCCAGCAGCCAGTGGACAGGGATTAAAGAGACCCAGTACTTC. Protein product: CASSQWTGIKETQYF.

The genes are TRBV5-1 and TRBJ1-4; D not certain. CDR1 SGHRS and CDR2 YFSETQ come from the germline V gene. The CDR3 sequence is 13 residues long. With 5 bases removed from V and 4 bases from J, the gap between germline ends came to 9 bases. For the CDR3, the DNA is TGCGCCAGCAGGGAGACTGGTAATGAAAAACTGTTTTTT. Translating it yields CASRETGNEKLFF.